This entry lists 11 T cell receptor beta chains sequenced from one sample in a study of shared clonotypes between healthy human individuals. TCRdb's table, derived via immunoSEQ multiplex PCR, lists solely in-frame clones and lacks some. This table holds 2 million or so clones, roughly 95% found once. The sequencing input was naive CD4+ T cells sorted from blood. Subset of the sample: CD45RA+ positively selected. The receptors come from a man between 18 and 29 years old in good health.

The chain uses TRBV5-1 and TRBJ1-1, with D possibly TRBD1 on 5 matching bases. Germline V gene data show CDR1 as SGHRS and CDR2 as YFSETQ. Trimming cost V 4 bases and J 5 bases, with 9 bases left between them. The CDR3 consists of 12 residues. CDR3 DNA sequence: TGCGCCAGCAGCCCTCAGGGTACTGAAGCTTTCTTT. Encoded protein: CASSPQGTEAFF.

CDR3 residues: CASSPRWTSGETQYF. CDR3 DNA: TGTGCCAGCAGTCCCCGGTGGACGTCGGGGGAGACCCAGTACTTC. V usage is TRBV6-1 and J usage is TRBJ2-5; possibly TRBD2 for D (5 bases). V gave up 5 bases and J gave up 5 bases, with 18 bases separating them. Germline values: CDR1 MNHNS, CDR2 SASEGT. The CDR3 is 15 residues long.

J is TRBJ1-5 and V is TRBV10-2; a weak D match, TRBD1 (6 bases). Trimming shortened V by 7 bases and J by 2 bases, and 12 bases separated the two germline ends. In germline, CDR1 is WSHSY, CDR2 SAAADI. The CDR3 is made up of 14 amino acids. The CDR3 spells CASTQGFGNQPQHF. CDR3 DNA: TGCGCCAGCACCCAGGGGTTTGGCAATCAGCCCCAGCATTTT.

About this clone itself: Other nucleotide sequences in the sample specify the same CDR3. V gene TRBV6-5 combines with J gene TRBJ1-1; D not certain. The CDR3 is 12 residues long. The germline gives CDR1 MNHEY, CDR2 SVGAGI. The V end was cut by 4 bases, the J end by 5 bases, with 8 bases between. CDR3 loop: CASSSPGTEAFF. The CDR3 nucleotides read TGTGCCAGCAGTTCACCGGGAACTGAAGCTTTCTTT.

This clone has just one count. The J gene is TRBJ2-3, the V gene TRBV10-3; D gene unclear. Germline V gene data show CDR1 as ENHRY and CDR2 as SYGVKD. With 2 bases removed from V and 4 bases from J, the gap between germline ends came to 10 bases. The CDR3 is 14 residues long. The chain's CDR3 is CAISEDRVADTQYF. The CDR3 nucleotides read TGTGCCATCAGTGAGGATCGGGTCGCAGATACGCAGTATTTT.

This clone is a singleton in its sample. This chain joins TRBV6-1 and TRBJ2-1; 15 nucleotides line up with TRBD2. The CDR3 is 19 amino acids. V lost 2 bases to trimming and J lost 6 bases; unmatched junction nucleotides: 11. Germline V gene sequence: CDR1 MNHNS, CDR2 SASEGT. The CDR3 DNA reads TGTGCCAGCAGTGAAAATTTCCCGGGACTAGCGGGAGGCTTCAATGAGCAGTTCTTC. It codes for CASSENFPGLAGGFNEQFF.

The chain couples TRBV18 to TRBJ2-7, with D perhaps being TRBD1 or TRBD2 (5 bases each). Per the germline V gene, CDR1 is KGHSH and CDR2 is LQKENI. V lost 1 base to trimming and J lost 0 bases, with 13 bases between them. The CDR3 has 16 amino acids. The CDR3 sequence is CASSPRLSGLSYEQYF. The CDR3, as DNA: TGTGCCAGCTCACCACGTTTATCGGGGCTCTCCTACGAGCAGTACTTC.

The V and J genes are TRBV6-1 and TRBJ2-3; tentative D call: TRBD2 (5 bases). There are 15 residues in the CDR3. V was trimmed by 5 bases and J by 3 bases, leaving 15 bases between them. In germline, CDR1 is MNHNS, CDR2 SASEGT. For the CDR3, the DNA is TGTGCCAGCAGTTGGGCGGTAGCGACGACAGATACGCAGTATTTT. Protein: CASSWAVATTDTQYF.

This chain joins TRBV19 and TRBJ1-4; the D gene is possibly TRBD1 (5 bases). This CDR3 region has 13 residues. With 4 bases removed from V and 8 bases from J, the gap between germline ends came to 11 bases. Germline V gives CDR1 LNHDA, CDR2 SQIVND (reference sequence). The CDR3 DNA reads TGTGCCAGTAGTACCGGGACGAGGGAAAAACTGTTTTTT. The encoded protein is CASSTGTREKLFF.

This rearrangement joins TRBV5-1 to TRBJ2-1, with 10 bases fitting TRBD1. The length of the CDR3 is 15 residues. V lost 4 bases to trimming and J lost 9 bases; unmatched junction nucleotides: 10. Germline-derived CDR1 and CDR2 are SGHRS and YFSETQ. In DNA, the CDR3 is TGCGCCAGCAGCGGCGGACAGGGGGGTACAGGTGAGCAGTTCTTC. Protein sequence: CASSGGQGGTGEQFF.

The gene calls are TRBV29-1 and TRBJ1-1; D unclear. V lost 2 bases to trimming and J lost 1 base, with 14 bases between them. Germline V gene data show CDR1 as SQVTM and CDR2 as ANQGSEA. The CDR3 consists of 15 residues. This chain's CDR3 is CSVETAEISNTEAFF. The CDR3 region has the DNA TGCAGCGTTGAAACGGCGGAGATCTCGAACACTGAAGCTTTCTTT.